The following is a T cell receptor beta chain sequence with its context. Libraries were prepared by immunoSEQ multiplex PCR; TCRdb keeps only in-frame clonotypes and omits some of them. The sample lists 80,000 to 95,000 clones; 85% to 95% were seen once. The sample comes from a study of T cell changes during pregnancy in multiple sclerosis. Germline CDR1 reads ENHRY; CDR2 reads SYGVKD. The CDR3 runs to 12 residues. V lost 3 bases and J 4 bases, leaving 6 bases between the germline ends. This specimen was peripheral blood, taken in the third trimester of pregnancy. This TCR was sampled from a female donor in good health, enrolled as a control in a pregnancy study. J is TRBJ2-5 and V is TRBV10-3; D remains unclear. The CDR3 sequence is CAISDYRETQYF. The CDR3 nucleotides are TGTGCCATCAGTGATTATAGAGAGACCCAGTACTTC.